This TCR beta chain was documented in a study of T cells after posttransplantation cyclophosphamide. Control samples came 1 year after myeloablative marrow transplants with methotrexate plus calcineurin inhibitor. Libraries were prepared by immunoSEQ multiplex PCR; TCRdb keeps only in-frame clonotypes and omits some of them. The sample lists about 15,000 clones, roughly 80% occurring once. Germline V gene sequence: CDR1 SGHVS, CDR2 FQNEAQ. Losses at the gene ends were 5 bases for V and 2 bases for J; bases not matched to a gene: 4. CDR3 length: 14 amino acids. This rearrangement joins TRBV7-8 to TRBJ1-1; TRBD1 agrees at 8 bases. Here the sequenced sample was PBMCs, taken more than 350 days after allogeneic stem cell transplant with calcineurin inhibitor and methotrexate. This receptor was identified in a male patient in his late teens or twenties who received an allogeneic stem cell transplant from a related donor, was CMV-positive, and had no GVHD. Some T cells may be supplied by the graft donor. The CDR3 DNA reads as TGTGCCAGCAGCGCAGGACAGGGCAACACTGAAGCTTTCTTT. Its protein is CASSAGQGNTEAFF.